This TCR beta chain was recovered during a study of T cells in Graves' hyperthyroidism and ophthalmopathy. Background on the study: Peripheral blood was obtained at initial diagnosis, preceding any treatment.

The TCR beta CDR3 regions underwent amplification using RNA transcripts as the source. An initial round of RT-PCR targeting the TCR CDR3 relied on the HTBI primer set. TCRdb ran MiXCR on the multiplex PCR reads and lists one entry per CDR3 protein. Here the sample spans 300,000 to 450,000 distinct CDR3 sequences, more than 12% being singletons. Germline CDR1 and CDR2: SEHNR and FQNEAQ (reference sequence). Trimming pared 1 base from V and 7 bases from J, leaving 11 bases between. The CDR3 is made up of 14 amino acids. This clonotype has just a few counts. This sequence was found in a woman in her twenties or thirties with Graves' ophthalmopathy. This chain links TRBV7-9 with TRBJ2-1; unclear D gene. Sequencing was performed on blood. In DNA, the CDR3 is TGTGCCAGCAGCTTAGGCGGTCTGAGAAATGAGCAGTTCTTC. Translation: CASSLGGLRNEQFF.